The source of this T cell receptor beta chain is a study of blood T cell repertoires in COVID-19. Study-level information: Spain, Italy and the United States supplied samples that represented acute and convalescent COVID-19. T cells, B-cell-depleted T cells, or PBMCs supplied cDNA or gDNA.

In the original analysis: Nucleated cell number was recorded as an estimate derived from reference gene primer amplification. Libraries were prepared by immunoSEQ multiplex PCR; TCRdb keeps only in-frame clonotypes and omits some of them. Clone size and the V and J calls come from that table; the DNA yielded D and trimming. The table lists some 95,000 clones, roughly 90% of them singletons. Sequences were obtained from peripheral blood. The source of this sequence is an elderly man with active or convalescent COVID-19.

For the CDR3, the DNA is TGCGCCAGCAGCCCTTTAACTAGGATTGCAACAGATACGCAGTATTTT. This gives the protein CASSPLTRIATDTQYF. The rearrangement uses TRBV4-3 and TRBJ2-3, with a weak D call TRBD2 (5 bases). Trimming removed 4 bases from V and 3 bases from J, with 17 bases in between. There are 16 residues in the CDR3. Germline V CDR1 and CDR2: LGHNA, YSLEER.